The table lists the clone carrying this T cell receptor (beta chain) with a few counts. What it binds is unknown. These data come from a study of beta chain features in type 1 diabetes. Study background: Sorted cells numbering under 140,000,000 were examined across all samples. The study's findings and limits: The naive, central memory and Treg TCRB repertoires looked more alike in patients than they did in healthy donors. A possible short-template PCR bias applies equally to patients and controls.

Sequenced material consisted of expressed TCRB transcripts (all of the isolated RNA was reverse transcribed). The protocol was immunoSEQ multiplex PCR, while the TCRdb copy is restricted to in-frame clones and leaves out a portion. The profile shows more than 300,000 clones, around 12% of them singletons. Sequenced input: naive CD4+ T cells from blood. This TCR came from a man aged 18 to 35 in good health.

The CDR3 coding sequence is TGTGCCAGCAGTTCCCAGGGGGTTAGCAATCAGCCCCAGCATTTT. Its translation: CASSSQGVSNQPQHF. This chain links TRBV2 with TRBJ1-5; 7 nucleotides align to TRBD1. This CDR3 is 15 amino acids long. In germline, CDR1 is SNHLY, CDR2 FYNNEI. V was pared by 5 bases and J by 0 bases, with 4 bases of the junction left unmatched.